This T cell receptor (beta chain) was obtained from a study of blood T cell repertoires in COVID-19. At the level of the study: Sources were T cells, B-cell-depleted T cells, or PBMCs; the material itself was cDNA or gDNA.

Repertoires were generated with immunoSEQ multiplex PCR, while TCRdb's copy carries only in-frame clones and drops some. Of hundreds of thousands of clones in the sample, 70% to 85% were seen once. Trimming pared 0 bases from V and 7 bases from J, leaving 10 bases between. CDR1 and CDR2 (germline): SGHVS, FQNEAQ. The CDR3 spans 14 residues. The receptor's source is a woman aged 60-75 years who had recovered from COVID-19. V usage is TRBV7-8 and J usage is TRBJ2-1, with D perhaps TRBD2 (5 bases). Sequencing input: PBMCs or T cells enriched from blood (not recorded which). CDR3 sequence (DNA): TGTGCCAGCAGCTTAGCATTTAGCGTGAATGAGCAGTTCTTC. Translation gives CASSLAFSVNEQFF.